Each of the 32 T cell receptor beta chains below was sequenced from the same sample in a study of regulatory T cells in long-lasting Graves disease. This sample's time point: persistent/refractory GD, antithyroid drugs over 5 years with positive TRAb. The TCR library was prepared using RNA isolated from PBMCs. CDR3-region Arm-PCR and iRepertoire HTBI primers produced the TCR beta libraries. TCRdb called the multiplex PCR reads again in MiXCR, with one record for every CDR3 protein. Of 310,000 or so distinct CDR3 sequences listed, roughly a fifth are singletons. This material consisted of peripheral blood mononuclear cells (PBMCs), taken when the disease was refractory, from a patient treated with antithyroid drugs. These receptors were obtained from a female donor with Graves disease.

This clonotype was observed at least ten times. The chain carries TRBV7-9 and TRBJ1-2; 11 nucleotides line up with TRBD1. This CDR3 comprises 14 residues. The trim removed 4 bases at V and 7 bases at J, leaving 5 bases unmatched. Germline V CDR1 and CDR2: SEHNR, FQNEAQ (reference sequence). The CDR3 is CASSSDRGRLGYTF. The CDR3 DNA is TGTGCCAGCAGCTCGGACAGGGGGCGTCTTGGCTACACCTTC.

This clonotype was observed many times. CDR3: CASSYSKAGANVLTF. CDR3 bases: TGTGCCAGCAGTTACTCGAAGGCCGGGGCCAACGTCCTGACTTTC. V usage is TRBV6-5 and J usage is TRBJ2-6; no clear D. The CDR3 contains 15 residues. Germline assignment: CDR1 MNHEY and CDR2 SVGAGI. V was cut by 0 bases and J by 4 bases, with 7 bases left in between.

Only one count was recorded for this clonotype. The gene calls are TRBV7-9 and TRBJ2-2; 10 nucleotides align to TRBD2. Germline trimming cut 4 bases from V and 5 bases from J; bases unmatched to any gene: 4. The CDR3 totals 15 residues. Germline V gene lookup returns CDR1 SEHNR and CDR2 FQNEAQ (reference sequence). CDR3 loop: CASSSGLALTGELFF. The CDR3 DNA is TGTGCCAGCAGCTCGGGACTAGCGCTAACCGGGGAGCTGTTTTTT. The variable domain in full, with the rest retrieved from reference TRBV7-9 and TRBJ2-2, is DTGVSQNPRHKITKRGQNVTFRCDPISEHNRLYWYRQTLGQGPEFLTYFQNEAQLEKSRLLSDRFSAERPKGSFSTLEIQRTEQGDSAMYLCASSSGLALTGELFFGEGSRLTVL.

In its sample, this clonotype was seen a few times. This chain connects TRBV20-1 to TRBJ1-5, with D possibly matching TRBD1 (5 bases). Germline CDR1 DFQATT, CDR2 SNEGSKA (reference sequence). Trimming left V 6 bases short and J 2 bases short, with 14 bases between. The CDR3 consists of 14 residues. This chain's CDR3 is CSARSGHGNQPQHF. The CDR3 region has the DNA TGCAGTGCCCGAAGTGGACACGGCAATCAGCCCCAGCATTTT.

This clonotype was recorded at least ten times. The V and J genes are TRBV7-2 and TRBJ2-5, with unresolved D. Germline lookup yields CDR1 SGHTA and CDR2 FQGNSA. Deletions cut 5 bases from V and 5 bases from J, with 27 bases between. The CDR3 has 18 amino acids. CDR3 sequence reads: CASSREFRLGPTAETQYF. The CDR3 bases are TGTGCCAGCAGCAGAGAATTCCGGTTAGGCCCGACGGCGGAGACCCAGTACTTC.

This clonotype was detected only a few times. The chain employs TRBV6-2 or TRBV6-3 and TRBJ1-4; D not resolved. The CDR3 is 14 amino acids. The germline V and J ends were trimmed by 6 bases and 1 base, with 9 bases remaining between them. CDR1 and CDR2 from the germline V gene are MNHEY and SVGEGT. CDR3 coding DNA: TGTGCCAGCAGCAAATTTGGAACTAATGAAAAACTGTTTTTT. Translating gives CASSKFGTNEKLFF.

This clonotype was counted only a few times. The chain couples TRBV6-1 to TRBJ1-5; 7 bases are shared with TRBD1. The CDR3 sequence is 12 residues long. V was pared by 8 bases and J by 7 bases, with 5 bases of the junction left unmatched. Germline V gives CDR1 MNHNS, CDR2 SASEGT. CDR3 amino acids: CASDRVGQPQHF. The CDR3 coding sequence is TGTGCCAGCGACAGGGTGGGCCAGCCCCAGCATTTT.

As for this clonotype: A read error may account for a junction end that differs from germline. V and J are TRBV4-3 and TRBJ2-2; D perhaps matches TRBD2 (6 bases). The germline V gene has CDR1 LGHNA and CDR2 YSLEER. The CDR3 runs to 15 residues. CDR3 sequence (DNA): TGCGCCAGCAGCCCAAGCCGGGGAGGCACCGGGGAACTGTTTTTT. It encodes CASSPSRGGTGELFF.

This clonotype has more than one count but fewer than ten. The chain has TRBV9 and TRBJ2-1; 8 nucleotides align to TRBD2. This CDR3 spans 14 amino acids. The V gene's germline CDR1 is SGDLS and CDR2 YYNGEE. The ends lost 4 bases at V and 4 bases at J; junction bases unmatched: 4. CDR3: CASSTGGAYNEQFF. CDR3 DNA sequence: TGTGCCAGCAGCACGGGGGGGGCTTACAATGAGCAGTTCTTC.

V usage is TRBV7-8 and J usage is TRBJ1-1; D remains unclear. The CDR3 is 17 residues long. Germline V gene data show CDR1 as SGHVS and CDR2 as FQNEAQ. The germline V and J ends were trimmed by 3 bases and 0 bases, with 17 bases remaining between them. CDR3 sequence (DNA): TGTGCCAGCAGCTTTTATAGCGATCCTATGTTGAACACTGAAGCTTTCTTT. Encoded protein: CASSFYSDPMLNTEAFF. The full variable domain, in which reference TRBV7-8 and TRBJ1-1 provide the parts outside the CDR3, is GAGVSQSPRYKVAKRGQDVALRCDPISGHVSLFWYQQALGQGPEFLTYFQNEAQLDKSGLPSDRFFAERPEGSVSTLKIQRTQQEDSAVYLCASSFYSDPMLNTEAFFGQGTRLTVV.

The rearrangement joins TRBV5-1 to TRBJ1-3; D not certain. Germline-derived CDR1 and CDR2 are SGHRS and YFSETQ. The CDR3 is 15 residues long. The germline V and J ends were trimmed by 0 bases and 4 bases, with 11 bases remaining between them. CDR3 DNA sequence: TGCGCCAGCAGCTTGGAAAGGCCGGGAGGAAACACCATATATTTT. It yields the protein CASSLERPGGNTIYF.

This clonotype was seen many times. This chain links TRBV5-5 with TRBJ1-2; D is uncertain. V gave up 4 bases and J gave up 0 bases, with 4 bases separating them. The germline gives CDR1 SGHKS, CDR2 YYEKEE (reference sequence). There are 12 residues in the CDR3. This CDR3 reads CASSPSNYGYTF. The DNA of the CDR3 is TGTGCCAGCAGCCCATCTAACTATGGCTACACCTTC.

The chain joins TRBV4-1 to TRBJ1-5; D may be TRBD1 (5 bases). There are 16 residues in the CDR3. The V end was cut by 1 base, the J end by 5 bases, with 15 bases between. The germline V gene encodes CDR1 MGHRA and CDR2 YSYEKL. CDR3 loop: CASSQGAGAAYQPQHF. The CDR3 bases are TGCGCCAGCAGCCAAGGAGCCGGGGCGGCTTATCAGCCCCAGCATTTT.

Note on this clonotype: One base away lies a much larger clone, so this may be a sequencing read error. The CDR3 DNA reads as TGTGCCAGCAGCGAGCAGACAGGGCCGGGGAACATTAAGTACTTC. Its translation is CASSEQTGPGNIKYF. J is TRBJ2-4 and V is TRBV7-2; 7 nucleotides agree with TRBD1. Germline V CDR1 and CDR2: SGHTA, FQGNSA. The CDR3 is made up of 15 amino acids.

The gene calls are TRBV20-1 and TRBJ1-5, with unresolved D. Germline values: CDR1 DFQATT, CDR2 SNEGSKA (reference sequence). V dropped 5 bases and J dropped 4 bases, with 12 bases sitting between them. CDR3 length: 13 amino acids. In DNA form, the CDR3 reads TGCAGTGCTCCAGTGACGGGGAATCAGCCCCAGCATTTT. It codes for CSAPVTGNQPQHF.

Many counts were recorded for this clonotype. V is TRBV18 and J is TRBJ2-7, with a tentative D call TRBD1 (5 bases). The ends were cut back, 2 bases at V and 1 base at J, with 12 bases in the middle. Germline values: CDR1 KGHSH, CDR2 LQKENI. The length of the CDR3 is 15 residues. The CDR3 bases are TGTGCCAGCTCACCAGGGGCTGATATGTCCTACGAGCAGTACTTC. Protein: CASSPGADMSYEQYF. Full variable domain (remainder filled in from reference TRBV18 and TRBJ2-7): NAGVMQNPRHLVRRRGQEARLRCSPMKGHSHVYWYRQLPEEGLKFMVYLQKENIIDESGMPKERFSAEFPKEGPSILRIQQVVRGDSAAYFCASSPGADMSYEQYFGPGTRLTVT.

The J gene is TRBJ1-2, the V gene TRBV3-1; maybe TRBD1 (5 bases). V shed 0 bases and J shed 2 bases, with 10 bases lying between them. From germline, CDR1 is LGHDT and CDR2 YNNKEL (reference sequence). The CDR3 loop spans 15 amino acids. The CDR3 here is CASSQEGRENYGYTF. CDR3 coding DNA: TGTGCCAGCAGCCAAGAGGGCAGGGAAAACTATGGCTACACCTTC.

This clonotype was picked up many times. The gene calls are TRBV2 and TRBJ2-5; 8 bases align to TRBD1. The CDR3 totals 16 residues. V was clipped by 2 bases and J by 5 bases; unmatched bases: 10. Germline values: CDR1 SNHLY, CDR2 FYNNEI. The CDR3 region has the DNA TGTGCCAGCAGTGAAAGGTTACGCAGGGGGCGGGAGACCCAGTACTTC. This sequence encodes CASSERLRRGRETQYF.

This clonotype was detected many times. The rearrangement joins TRBV6-5 to TRBJ1-1; D unresolved. The CDR3 has 13 residues. Looked up from germline, CDR1 is MNHEY and CDR2 is SVGAGI. V was clipped by 0 bases and J by 5 bases, with 7 bases between them. CDR3 protein: CASSYSRGTEAFF. CDR3 bases: TGTGCCAGCAGTTACTCGAGAGGGACTGAAGCTTTCTTT.

This chain joins TRBV7-8 and TRBJ2-2; TRBD2 matches 7 bases. The CDR3 covers 15 residues. J lost 3 bases, V lost 4 bases, and 5 bases had no gene match. CDR1 is SGHVS and CDR2 is FQNEAQ in the germline V gene. The chain's CDR3 is CASSSEAGYTGELFF. CDR3 coding DNA: TGTGCCAGCAGCTCTGAAGCGGGATACACCGGGGAGCTGTTTTTT.

The table lists this clonotype with a few counts. The J gene is TRBJ1-2, the V gene TRBV12-3 or TRBV12-4; 7 bases are shared with TRBD1. J was trimmed by 6 bases and V by 6 bases; bases with no gene match: 4. This CDR3 has 12 amino acids. CDR3 amino acids: CASRGTAHGYTF. The CDR3 DNA is TGTGCCAGCAGAGGGACAGCCCATGGCTACACCTTC.

The chain uses TRBV6-1 and TRBJ2-7; 8 nucleotides match TRBD1. Germline V gives CDR1 MNHNS, CDR2 SASEGT. V gave up 6 bases and J gave up 3 bases; unmatched junction bases: 10. The CDR3 has 15 residues. The CDR3 DNA reads TGTGCCAGCAGAAACGTCCGGGACAGGAGCTACGAGCAGTACTTC. This gives the protein CASRNVRDRSYEQYF.

This clonotype was seen a handful of times. The V and J genes are TRBV14 and TRBJ1-1; D might be TRBD1 (6 bases). The CDR3 has 15 amino acids. V lost 1 base and J lost 1, with 10 bases in between. Germline loops: CDR1 SGHDN, CDR2 FVKESK. CDR3: CASSQVSRGNTEAFF. CDR3 sequence (DNA): TGTGCCAGCAGCCAAGTAAGCAGGGGGAACACTGAAGCTTTCTTT. Supplemented by reference TRBV14 and TRBJ1-1, the full variable domain reads EAGVTQFPSHSVIEKGQTVTLRCDPISGHDNLYWYRRVMGKEIKFLLHFVKESKQDESGMPNNRFLAERTGGTYSTLKVQPAELEDSGVYFCASSQVSRGNTEAFFGQGTRLTVV.

The chain recombines TRBV28 with TRBJ2-2; unclear D gene. V was clipped by 3 bases and J by 5 bases, with 13 bases between them. Germline CDR1 MDHEN, CDR2 SYDVKM. The CDR3 contains 15 residues. The CDR3 reads CASSLVPAITGELFF. In nucleotides, the CDR3 is TGTGCCAGCAGTTTGGTGCCAGCGATTACCGGGGAGCTGTTTTTT.

This chain joins TRBV13 and TRBJ2-5, with a possible D match to TRBD2 (5 bases). V shed 5 bases and J shed 9 bases, with 16 bases lying between them. The germline CDR1 and CDR2 sequences are PRHDT and FYEKMQ (reference sequence). The CDR3 runs 13 residues. CDR3 region: CASSLYLGESQYF. The CDR3 DNA reads TGTGCCAGCAGCCTTTACCTTGGGGAGTCCCAGTACTTC.

This clonotype was seen a handful of times. The conserved phenylalanine or tryptophan is not found at the CDR3 terminus, so this likely reflects a read error. The chain carries TRBV6-5 and TRBJ1-1, with D tentatively TRBD1 (5 bases). CDR3 length: 14 amino acids. The germline V and J ends were trimmed by 4 bases and 3 bases, with 12 bases remaining between them. Looked up from germline, CDR1 is MNHEY and CDR2 is SVGAGI. DNA of the CDR3: TGTGCCAGCAGTTTTGAAAAGGGACACACTGAAGCTTTCCTT. This sequence encodes CASSFEKGHTEAFL.

This clonotype was detected ten times or more. The rearrangement uses TRBV2 and TRBJ1-5; a weak D match, TRBD1 (5 bases). The CDR3 runs 13 residues. V lost 6 bases and J lost 6, with 12 bases in between. CDR1 and CDR2 from the germline V gene are SNHLY and FYNNEI. CDR3 DNA: TGTGCCAGCAGAGTGGGGCCAGTTCAGCCCCAGCATTTT. Protein: CASRVGPVQPQHF.

Many counts were recorded for this clonotype. CDR3 sequence (DNA): TGTGCCAGCAGCTCAGGGGCCCTAGAGACCCAGTACTTC. Translation: CASSSGALETQYF. V and J are TRBV2 and TRBJ2-5, with D perhaps TRBD1 (6 bases). Looked up from germline, CDR1 is SNHLY and CDR2 is FYNNEI. Trimming left V 6 bases short and J 4 bases short, with 12 bases between. The CDR3 is 13 amino acids.

In its sample, this clonotype was seen a few times. The V and J genes are TRBV12-3 or TRBV12-4 and TRBJ2-2, with D possibly being TRBD1 (5 bases). Trimming took off 3 bases at V and 7 bases at J, with 12 bases between the two ends. This CDR3 region has 14 residues. The chain's CDR3 is CASSFQGSYGELFF. The CDR3 nucleotides read TGTGCCAGCAGTTTCCAGGGATCGTACGGGGAGCTGTTTTTT.

Worth noting for this clonotype: A much larger clone lies a single base off, so this may be a read error. This rearrangement joins TRBV2 to TRBJ1-5, with D possibly matching TRBD1 (6 bases). The CDR3 spans 14 residues. Germline CDR1 is SNHLY and CDR2 is FYNNEI. Trimming took 4 bases from V and 3 from J, leaving 10 bases between them. Here the CDR3 reads CASSGGGNNQPQHF. CDR3 coding DNA: TGTGCCAGCAGTGGAGGGGGGAACAATCAGCCCCAGCATTTT.

The chain uses TRBV6-5 and TRBJ2-5; D perhaps matches TRBD2 (6 bases). V was pared by 4 bases and J by 1 base, with 10 bases between. CDR1 MNHEY and CDR2 SVGAGI come from the germline V gene. This CDR3 has 14 amino acids. CDR3 in amino acids: CASSFGGAQETQYF. CDR3 nucleotide sequence: TGTGCCAGCAGTTTTGGAGGGGCCCAAGAGACCCAGTACTTC.

This clonotype was seen ten or more times. The chain employs TRBV2 and TRBJ2-7; the match to TRBD2 covers 7 bases. CDR1 SNHLY and CDR2 FYNNEI come from the germline V gene. The CDR3 spans 11 residues. Germline trimming cut 5 bases from V and 6 bases from J; bases unmatched to any gene: 1. As DNA, the CDR3 is TGTGCCAGCAGTTTAGCGGGCGAGCAGTACTTC. This sequence encodes CASSLAGEQYF.